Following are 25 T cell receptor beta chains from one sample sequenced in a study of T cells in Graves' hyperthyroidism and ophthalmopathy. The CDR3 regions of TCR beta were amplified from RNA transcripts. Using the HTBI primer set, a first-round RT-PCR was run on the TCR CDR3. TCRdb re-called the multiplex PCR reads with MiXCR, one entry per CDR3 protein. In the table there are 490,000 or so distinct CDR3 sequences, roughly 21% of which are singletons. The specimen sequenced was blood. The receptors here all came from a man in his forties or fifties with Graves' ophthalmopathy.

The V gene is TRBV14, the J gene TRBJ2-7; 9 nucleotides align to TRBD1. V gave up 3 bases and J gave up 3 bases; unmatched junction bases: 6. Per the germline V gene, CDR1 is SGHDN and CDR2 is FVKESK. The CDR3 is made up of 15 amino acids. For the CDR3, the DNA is TGTGCCAGCAGCCAGGAGGACAGGGGTTACTACGAGCAGTACTTC. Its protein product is CASSQEDRGYYEQYF.

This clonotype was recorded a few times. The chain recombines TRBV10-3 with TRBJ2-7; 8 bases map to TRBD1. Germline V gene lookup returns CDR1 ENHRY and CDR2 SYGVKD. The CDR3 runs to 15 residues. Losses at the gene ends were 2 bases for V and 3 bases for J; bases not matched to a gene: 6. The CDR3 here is CAISEPGDRGYEQYF. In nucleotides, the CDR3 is TGTGCCATCAGTGAGCCCGGTGACAGGGGCTACGAGCAGTACTTC.

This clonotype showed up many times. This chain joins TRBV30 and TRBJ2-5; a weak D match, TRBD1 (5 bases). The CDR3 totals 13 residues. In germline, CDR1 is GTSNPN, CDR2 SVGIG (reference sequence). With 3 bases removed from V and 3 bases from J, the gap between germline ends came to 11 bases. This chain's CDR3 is CAWRDLGEETQYF. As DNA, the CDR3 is TGTGCCTGGAGGGACCTAGGGGAAGAGACCCAGTACTTC.

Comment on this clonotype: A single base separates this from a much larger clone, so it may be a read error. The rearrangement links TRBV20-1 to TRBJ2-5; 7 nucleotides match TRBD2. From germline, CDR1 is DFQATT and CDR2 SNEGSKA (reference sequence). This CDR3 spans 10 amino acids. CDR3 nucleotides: TGCCCACTAGCGCAAGAGACCCTGTACTTC. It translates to CPLAQETLYF.

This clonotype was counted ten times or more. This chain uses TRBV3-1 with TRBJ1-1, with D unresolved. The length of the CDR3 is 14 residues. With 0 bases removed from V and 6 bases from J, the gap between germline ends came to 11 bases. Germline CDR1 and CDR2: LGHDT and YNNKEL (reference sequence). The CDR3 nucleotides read TGTGCCAGCAGCCAAGATCGGGTGAGCGCTGAAGCTTTCTTT. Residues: CASSQDRVSAEAFF.

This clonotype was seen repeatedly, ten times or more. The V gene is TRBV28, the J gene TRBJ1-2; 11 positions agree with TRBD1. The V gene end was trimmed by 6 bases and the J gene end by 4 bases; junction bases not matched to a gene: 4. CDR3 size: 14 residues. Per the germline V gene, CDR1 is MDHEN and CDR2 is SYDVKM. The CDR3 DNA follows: TGTGCCAGCAGAAGGACAGGGGGCGTCTATGGCTACACCTTC. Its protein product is CASRRTGGVYGYTF.

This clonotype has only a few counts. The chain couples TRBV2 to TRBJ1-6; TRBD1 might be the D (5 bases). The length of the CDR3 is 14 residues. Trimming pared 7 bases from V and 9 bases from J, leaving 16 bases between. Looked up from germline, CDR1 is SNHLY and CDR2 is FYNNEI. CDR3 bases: TGTGCCAGCACCTATATGGGGGGAGGTTCACCCCTCCACTTT. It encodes CASTYMGGGSPLHF.

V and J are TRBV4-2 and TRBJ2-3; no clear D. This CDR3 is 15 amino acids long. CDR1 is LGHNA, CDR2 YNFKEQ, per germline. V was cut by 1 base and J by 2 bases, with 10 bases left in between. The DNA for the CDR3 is TGTGCCAGCAGCCAAGCCCTGGGGAACACAGATACGCAGTATTTT. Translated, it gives CASSQALGNTDTQYF.

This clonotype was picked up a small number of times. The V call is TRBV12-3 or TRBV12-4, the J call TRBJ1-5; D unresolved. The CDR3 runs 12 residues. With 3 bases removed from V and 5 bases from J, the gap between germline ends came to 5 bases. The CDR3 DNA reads TGTGCCAGCAGTTTCTACGATCAGCCCCAGCATTTT. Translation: CASSFYDQPQHF.

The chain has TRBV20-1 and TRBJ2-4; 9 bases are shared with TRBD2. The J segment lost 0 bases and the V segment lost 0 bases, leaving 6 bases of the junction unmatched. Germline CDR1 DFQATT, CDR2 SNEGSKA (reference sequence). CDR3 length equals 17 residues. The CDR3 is CSAREVSGGLAKNIQYF. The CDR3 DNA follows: TGCAGTGCTAGAGAGGTTAGCGGGGGACTAGCCAAAAACATTCAGTACTTC.

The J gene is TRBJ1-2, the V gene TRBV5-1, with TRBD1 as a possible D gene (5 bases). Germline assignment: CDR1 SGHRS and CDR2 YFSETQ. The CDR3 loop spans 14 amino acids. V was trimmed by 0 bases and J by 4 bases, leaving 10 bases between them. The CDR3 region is CASSLGGFIYGYTF. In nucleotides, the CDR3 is TGCGCCAGCAGCTTGGGGGGCTTTATCTATGGCTACACCTTC.

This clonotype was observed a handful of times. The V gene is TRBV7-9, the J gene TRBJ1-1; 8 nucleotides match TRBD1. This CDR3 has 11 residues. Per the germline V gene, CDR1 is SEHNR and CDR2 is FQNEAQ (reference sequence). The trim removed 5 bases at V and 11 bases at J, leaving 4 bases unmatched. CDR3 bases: TGTGCCAGCAGCCCGACAGGGGTTGCTTTCTTT. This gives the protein CASSPTGVAFF.

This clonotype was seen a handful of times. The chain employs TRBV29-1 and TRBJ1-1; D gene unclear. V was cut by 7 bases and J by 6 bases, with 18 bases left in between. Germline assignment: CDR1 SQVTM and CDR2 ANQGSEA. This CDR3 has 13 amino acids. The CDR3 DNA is TGCAGCGCCGATTCGGCAGCCAAGCCTGAAGCTTTCTTT. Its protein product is CSADSAAKPEAFF.

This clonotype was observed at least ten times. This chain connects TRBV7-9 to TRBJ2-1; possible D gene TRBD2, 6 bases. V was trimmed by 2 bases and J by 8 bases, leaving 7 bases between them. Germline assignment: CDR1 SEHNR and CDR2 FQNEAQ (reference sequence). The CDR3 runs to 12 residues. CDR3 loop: CASSLRGYEQFF. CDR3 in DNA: TGTGCCAGCAGCTTACGGGGGTATGAGCAGTTCTTC.

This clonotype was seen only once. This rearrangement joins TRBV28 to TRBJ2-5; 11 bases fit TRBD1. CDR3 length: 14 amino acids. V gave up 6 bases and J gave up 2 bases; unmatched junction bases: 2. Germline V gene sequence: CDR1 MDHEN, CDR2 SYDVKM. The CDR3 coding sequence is TGTGCCAGCAGGGACAGGGGGCGGCAAGAGACCCAGTACTTC. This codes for CASRDRGRQETQYF.

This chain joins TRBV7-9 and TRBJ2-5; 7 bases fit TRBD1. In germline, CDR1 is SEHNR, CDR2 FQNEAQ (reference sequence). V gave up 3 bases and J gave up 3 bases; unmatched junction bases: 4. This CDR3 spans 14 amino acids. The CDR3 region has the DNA TGTGCCAGCAGCTTCTCGACAGGGAAAGAGACCCAGTACTTC. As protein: CASSFSTGKETQYF.

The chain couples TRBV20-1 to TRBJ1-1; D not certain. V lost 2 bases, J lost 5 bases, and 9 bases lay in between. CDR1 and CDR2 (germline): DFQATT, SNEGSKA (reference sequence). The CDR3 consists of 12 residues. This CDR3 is CSARSGVTEAFF. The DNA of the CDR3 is TGCAGTGCTAGAAGCGGGGTTACTGAAGCTTTCTTT.

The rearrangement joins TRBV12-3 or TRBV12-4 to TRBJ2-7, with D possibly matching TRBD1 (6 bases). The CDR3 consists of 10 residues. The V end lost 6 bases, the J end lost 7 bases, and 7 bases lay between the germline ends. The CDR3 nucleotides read TGTGCCAGCAGCCAGGGGGAGCAGTACTTC. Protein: CASSQGEQYF.

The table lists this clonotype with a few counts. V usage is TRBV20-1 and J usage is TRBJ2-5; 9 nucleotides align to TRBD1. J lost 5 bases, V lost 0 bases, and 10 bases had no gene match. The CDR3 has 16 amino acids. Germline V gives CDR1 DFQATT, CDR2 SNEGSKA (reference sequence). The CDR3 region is CSARDAGQGHSETQYF. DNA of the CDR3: TGCAGTGCTAGAGATGCGGGACAGGGTCATTCGGAGACCCAGTACTTC.

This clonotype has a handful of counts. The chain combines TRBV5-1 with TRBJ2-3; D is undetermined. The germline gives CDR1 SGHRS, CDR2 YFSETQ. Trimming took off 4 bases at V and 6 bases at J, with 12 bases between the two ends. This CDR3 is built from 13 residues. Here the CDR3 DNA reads TGCGCCAGCAGCCCCAATCAGTGGGATACGCAGTATTTT. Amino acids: CASSPNQWDTQYF.

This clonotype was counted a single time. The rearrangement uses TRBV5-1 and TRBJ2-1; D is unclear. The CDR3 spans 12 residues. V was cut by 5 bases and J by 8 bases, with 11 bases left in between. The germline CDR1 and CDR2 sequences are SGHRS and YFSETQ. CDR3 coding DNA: TGCGCCAGCAGACCCCAGAGCGATGAGCAGTTCTTC. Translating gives CASRPQSDEQFF.

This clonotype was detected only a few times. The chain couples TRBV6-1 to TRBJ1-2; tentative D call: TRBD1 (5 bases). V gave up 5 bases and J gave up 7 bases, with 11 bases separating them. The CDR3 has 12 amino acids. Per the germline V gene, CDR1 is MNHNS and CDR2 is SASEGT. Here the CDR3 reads CASSYPGGGYTF. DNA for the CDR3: TGTGCCAGCAGTTACCCTGGGGGTGGCTACACCTTC.

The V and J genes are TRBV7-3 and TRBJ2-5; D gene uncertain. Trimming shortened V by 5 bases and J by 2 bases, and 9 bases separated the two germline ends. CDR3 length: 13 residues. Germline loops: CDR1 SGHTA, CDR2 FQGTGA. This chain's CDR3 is CASSKDGQETQYF. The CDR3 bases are TGTGCCAGCAGCAAGGACGGTCAAGAGACCCAGTACTTC.

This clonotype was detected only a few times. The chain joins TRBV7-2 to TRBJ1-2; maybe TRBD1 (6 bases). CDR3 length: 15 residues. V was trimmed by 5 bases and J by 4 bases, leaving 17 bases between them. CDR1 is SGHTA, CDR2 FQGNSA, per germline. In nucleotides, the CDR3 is TGTGCCAGCAGCACGTCACAGGGTACTTTCTATGGCTACACCTTC. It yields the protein CASSTSQGTFYGYTF.

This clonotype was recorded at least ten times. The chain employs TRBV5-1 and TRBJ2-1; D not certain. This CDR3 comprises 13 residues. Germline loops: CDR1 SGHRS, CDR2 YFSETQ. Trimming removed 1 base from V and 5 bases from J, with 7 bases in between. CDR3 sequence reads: CASSLNLHNEQFF. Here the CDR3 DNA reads TGCGCCAGCAGCTTGAATCTGCACAATGAGCAGTTCTTC.